A selection of T cell receptor beta chains follows, all from one sample in a study of shared clonotypes between healthy human individuals. Assay used: immunoSEQ multiplex PCR; TCRdb lists only in-frame clones, some missing. The sample gives about 2,200,000 clones, 93% of which show up once; roughly 1.7% is in the top ten. The sample taken for sequencing was naive CD8+ T cells from PBMCs. These receptors were taken from a man younger than 35 in good health. Some clones in this sample may be carry-over from other donors' samples. CDR3s include the opening cysteine and the closing phenylalanine or tryptophan. Fields, in order: CDR3 DNA, CDR3 protein, V gene, clone size, J gene, D gene. A D gene is named only where the DNA matches it firmly. Expanded clones are given a class, and other clones once, few, many or no size at all.

DNA: TGTGCCAGCAGTCCGGACAGGGTAGGACTCGGCTACACCTTC
CDR3: CASSPDRVGLGYTF
V: TRBV27
size: NA
J: TRBJ1-2
D: TRBD1

DNA: TGTGCCAGCAGCTACGCCGGGGACAGCTCCTACGAGCAGTACTTC
CDR3: CASSYAGDSSYEQYF
V: TRBV7-9
size: NA
J: TRBJ2-7
D: TRBD1

DNA: TGTGCCAGCAGCCCGCAGGGAACAGATACGCAGTATTTT
CDR3: CASSPQGTDTQYF
V: TRBV28
size: NA
J: TRBJ2-3
D: NA

DNA: TGTGCCAGCAGCCCTTTCGACAGGGGAAGGGGCTACACCTTC
CDR3: CASSPFDRGRGYTF
V: TRBV6-5
size: NA
J: TRBJ1-2
D: TRBD1

DNA: TGTGCCAGCAGCCCCATCGGGGGGGGCTATGGCTACACCTTC
CDR3: CASSPIGGGYGYTF
V: TRBV4-2
size: NA
J: TRBJ1-2
D: NA

DNA: TGTGCCAGCAGCGGACAGTACAATGAGCAGTTCTTC
CDR3: CASSGQYNEQFF
V: TRBV27
size: NA
J: TRBJ2-1
D: NA

DNA: TGTGCCAGTAATGACCGAGCCCACAGGGACGAGCAGTACTTC
CDR3: CASNDRAHRDEQYF
V: TRBV19
size: NA
J: TRBJ2-7
D: NA

DNA: TGTGCCAGCAGTTCTGGGAACTATGGCTACACCTTC
CDR3: CASSSGNYGYTF
V: TRBV27
size: once
J: TRBJ1-2
D: NA

DNA: TGTGCCAGCAGCTTTCAGGGTGGAGGCACTGAAGCTTTCTTT
CDR3: CASSFQGGGTEAFF
V: TRBV5-4
size: few
J: TRBJ1-1
D: NA

DNA: TGTGCCAGCAGCGCCGCTGGGTTCGTCAGCTCCTACAATGAGCAGTTCTTC
CDR3: CASSAAGFVSSYNEQFF
V: TRBV9
size: once
J: TRBJ2-1
D: NA

DNA: TGTGCCAGCAGCCCCCCCGTGTCCGAAGGCACAGATACGCAGTATTTT
CDR3: CASSPPVSEGTDTQYF
V: TRBV7-9
size: once
J: TRBJ2-3
D: NA

DNA: TGTGCCAGTAGTGCCAACAGGGAGGGGAGCAATCAGCCCCAGCATTTT
CDR3: CASSANREGSNQPQHF
V: TRBV19
size: once
J: TRBJ1-5
D: NA

DNA: TGTGCCAGCAGCCGGGCCGTGGCCTACGAGCAGTACTTC
CDR3: CASSRAVAYEQYF
V: TRBV14
size: NA
J: TRBJ2-7
D: NA

DNA: TGTGCCAGCAGTCCAGGACTAACTATTAACACTGAAGCTTTCTTT
CDR3: CASSPGLTINTEAFF
V: TRBV2
size: NA
J: TRBJ1-1
D: NA

DNA: TGTGCCAGCCCTAACCGGGCCTCAGAAGGTACCGGGGAGCTGTTTTTT
CDR3: CASPNRASEGTGELFF
V: TRBV7-9
size: NA
J: TRBJ2-2
D: NA

DNA: TGCGCCAGCAGCCAAGATTTGGGGGGAGTGAGCACCGGGGAGCTGTTTTTT
CDR3: CASSQDLGGVSTGELFF
V: TRBV4-3
size: NA
J: TRBJ2-2
D: NA

DNA: TGTGCCAGCAGTCCCCGGACAGGGGTCGGGGCCAACGTCCTGACTTTC
CDR3: CASSPRTGVGANVLTF
V: TRBV27
size: NA
J: TRBJ2-6
D: TRBD1

DNA: TGTGCCAGCAGCGCAAGACTAGCGGGAGGTGGTCCAGATACGCAGTATTTT
CDR3: CASSARLAGGGPDTQYF
V: TRBV9
size: NA
J: TRBJ2-3
D: TRBD2

DNA: TGCGCCAGCAGCCAAGATTTACGGGGGCGGAGGTACGAGCAGTACTTC
CDR3: CASSQDLRGRRYEQYF
V: TRBV4-3
size: NA
J: TRBJ2-7
D: NA

DNA: TGTGCCAGCTCGACTGCCGGGGGCTCCAATCAGCCCCAGCATTTT
CDR3: CASSTAGGSNQPQHF
V: TRBV28
size: NA
J: TRBJ1-5
D: NA

DNA: TGTGCCAGTAGTTTGGGGGATGGGGGCAACACTGAAGCTTTCTTT
CDR3: CASSLGDGGNTEAFF
V: TRBV19
size: NA
J: TRBJ1-1
D: NA

DNA: TGTGCCAGCAGTTCCTCGGCAAAGAGCTCCTACAATGAGCAGTTCTTC
CDR3: CASSSSAKSSYNEQFF
V: TRBV11-2
size: NA
J: TRBJ2-1
D: NA

DNA: TGTGCCAGCAGCCTAGCGCAAGTCTACAATGAGCAGTTCTTC
CDR3: CASSLAQVYNEQFF
V: TRBV28
size: once
J: TRBJ2-1
D: NA

DNA: TGTGCCAGCAGCCACCCCATTACCGTTACCTTTAGCACAGATACGCAGTATTTT
CDR3: CASSHPITVTFSTDTQYF
V: TRBV11-3
size: NA
J: TRBJ2-3
D: NA

DNA: TGTGCCATCAGTGCAGGAGATACACTGAACTATGGCTACACCTTC
CDR3: CAISAGDTLNYGYTF
V: TRBV10-3
size: NA
J: TRBJ1-2
D: NA

DNA: TGTGCCAGCAGTTTATCTCCAGGAACGAGCAATCAGCCCCAGCATTTT
CDR3: CASSLSPGTSNQPQHF
V: TRBV27
size: NA
J: TRBJ1-5
D: NA

DNA: TGCGCCAGCAGCCAGGATGACTGGGGGAACACTGAAGCTTTCTTT
CDR3: CASSQDDWGNTEAFF
V: TRBV5-1
size: NA
J: TRBJ1-1
D: NA

DNA: TGTGCCAGCAGCACATGGGGTTTCCGGGCTGCCAATGAGCAGTTCTTC
CDR3: CASSTWGFRAANEQFF
V: TRBV7-9
size: NA
J: TRBJ2-1
D: NA

DNA: TGTGCCAGCAGCAAAGGACAGGGTCCCTACGAGCAGTACTTC
CDR3: CASSKGQGPYEQYF
V: TRBV21-1
size: NA
J: TRBJ2-7
D: NA

DNA: TGTGCCAGCAGTCCTCTGAGAGACAGCTCCTATGGCTACACCTTC
CDR3: CASSPLRDSSYGYTF
V: TRBV28
size: NA
J: TRBJ1-2
D: NA

DNA: TGTGCCAGCTCACCCGGGACAGGCCGGACCGGGGAGCTGTTTTTT
CDR3: CASSPGTGRTGELFF
V: TRBV18
size: NA
J: TRBJ2-2
D: TRBD1

DNA: TGTGCCAGCAGTGAGACAGGTGCGGGAGCTTTCTTT
CDR3: CASSETGAGAFF
V: TRBV25-1
size: NA
J: TRBJ1-1
D: NA

DNA: TGTGCCAGCAGCCAGGGGAGGGACCGCGGGGGAAACACCATATATTTT
CDR3: CASSQGRDRGGNTIYF
V: TRBV14
size: few
J: TRBJ1-3
D: NA

DNA: TGTGCCAGCAGCGCCGGGACTAACACAGATACGCAGTATTTT
CDR3: CASSAGTNTDTQYF
V: TRBV9
size: NA
J: TRBJ2-3
D: TRBD2

DNA: TGTGCCAGCAGCTTAGAGCGGATCGACATTCAGTACTTC
CDR3: CASSLERIDIQYF
V: TRBV7-8
size: NA
J: TRBJ2-4
D: NA

DNA: TGTGCCAGCAGCAAAGGGGACTCCTACTACTCACCCCTCCACTTT
CDR3: CASSKGDSYYSPLHF
V: TRBV13
size: NA
J: TRBJ1-6
D: NA

DNA: TGCGCCAGCAGCTTGACACGGGGAAATGAGCAGTTCTTC
CDR3: CASSLTRGNEQFF
V: TRBV13
size: NA
J: TRBJ2-1
D: NA

DNA: TGTGCCAGCAGTTTATCGCCTAGCGCACTAACCTACGAGCAGTACTTC
CDR3: CASSLSPSALTYEQYF
V: TRBV27
size: NA
J: TRBJ2-7
D: NA

DNA: TGTGCCAGCAAGGTGGGCCCCTACTCTATGAACACTGAAGCTTTCTTT
CDR3: CASKVGPYSMNTEAFF
V: TRBV28
size: NA
J: TRBJ1-1
D: NA

DNA: TGTGCCAGCAGCTTTTCGGAGGCCCAAGAGACCCAGTACTTC
CDR3: CASSFSEAQETQYF
V: TRBV7-9
size: NA
J: TRBJ2-5
D: NA

DNA: TGCGCCAGCAGCAGGTCAGCCGGGGGCAATCAGCCCCAGCATTTT
CDR3: CASSRSAGGNQPQHF
V: TRBV4-1
size: NA
J: TRBJ1-5
D: NA

DNA: TGTGCCAGCACCATTAGCGGGATGGACGAGCAGTACTTC
CDR3: CASTISGMDEQYF
V: TRBV6-1
size: NA
J: TRBJ2-7
D: TRBD2

DNA: TGTGCCAGCAGTTTAAGCCCAGGGTTGTTCTACAATGAGCAGTTCTTC
CDR3: CASSLSPGLFYNEQFF
V: TRBV27
size: NA
J: TRBJ2-1
D: NA

DNA: TGTGCCAGCAGCTCGGGGGTGGGCACTGAAGCTTTCTTT
CDR3: CASSSGVGTEAFF
V: TRBV7-6
size: NA
J: TRBJ1-1
D: NA

DNA: TGTGCCAGCAGGCCGGGAACTAACTATGGCTACACCTTC
CDR3: CASRPGTNYGYTF
V: TRBV6-6
size: NA
J: TRBJ1-2
D: NA